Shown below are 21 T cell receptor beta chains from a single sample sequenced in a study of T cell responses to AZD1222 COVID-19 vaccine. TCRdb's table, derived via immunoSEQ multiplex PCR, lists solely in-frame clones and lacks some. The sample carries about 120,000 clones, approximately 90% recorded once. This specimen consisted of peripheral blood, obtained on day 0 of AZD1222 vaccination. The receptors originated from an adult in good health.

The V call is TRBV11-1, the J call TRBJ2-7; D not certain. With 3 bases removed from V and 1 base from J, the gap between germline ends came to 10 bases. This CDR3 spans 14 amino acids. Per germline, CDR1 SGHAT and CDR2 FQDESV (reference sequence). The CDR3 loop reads CASSFRSSSYEQYF. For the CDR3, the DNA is TGTGCCAGCAGCTTTCGCTCCAGTTCCTACGAGCAGTACTTC.

The CDR3 protein is CATTPRGSSYNEQFF. The CDR3, as DNA: TGTGCCACCACCCCTCGTGGAAGCTCCTACAATGAGCAGTTCTTC. The chain couples TRBV19 to TRBJ2-1; no clear D. Between the trimmed V and J ends, which lost 10 bases and 0 bases, there was a span of 16 bases. This CDR3 spans 15 amino acids. The germline gives CDR1 LNHDA, CDR2 SQIVND (reference sequence).

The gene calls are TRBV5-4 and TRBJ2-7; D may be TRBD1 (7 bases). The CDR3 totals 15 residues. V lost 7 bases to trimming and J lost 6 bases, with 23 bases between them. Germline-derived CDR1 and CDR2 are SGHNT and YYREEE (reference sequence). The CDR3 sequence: CASLIDPQGGGEQYF. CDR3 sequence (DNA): TGTGCCAGCTTAATTGATCCCCAGGGGGGCGGCGAGCAGTACTTC.

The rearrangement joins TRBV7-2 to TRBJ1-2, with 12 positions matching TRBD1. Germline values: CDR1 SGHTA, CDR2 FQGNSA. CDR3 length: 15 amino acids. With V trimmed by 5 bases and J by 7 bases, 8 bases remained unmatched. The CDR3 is CASSPGTGGLGGYTF. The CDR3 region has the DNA TGTGCCAGCAGCCCCGGGACAGGGGGCCTCGGTGGCTACACCTTC.

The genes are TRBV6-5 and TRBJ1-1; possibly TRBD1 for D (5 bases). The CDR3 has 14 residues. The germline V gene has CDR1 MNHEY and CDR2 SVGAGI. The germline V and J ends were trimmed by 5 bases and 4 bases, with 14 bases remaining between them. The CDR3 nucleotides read TGTGCCAGCAGTCCCCCCACAGGCCGCACTGAAGCTTTCTTT. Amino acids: CASSPPTGRTEAFF.

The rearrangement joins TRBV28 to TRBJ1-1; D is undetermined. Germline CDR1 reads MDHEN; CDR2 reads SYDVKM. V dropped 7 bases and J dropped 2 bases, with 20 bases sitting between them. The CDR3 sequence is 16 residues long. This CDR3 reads CASTRSGRAGNTEAFF. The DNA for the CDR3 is TGTGCCAGCACCCGATCGGGTCGGGCAGGCAACACTGAAGCTTTCTTT.

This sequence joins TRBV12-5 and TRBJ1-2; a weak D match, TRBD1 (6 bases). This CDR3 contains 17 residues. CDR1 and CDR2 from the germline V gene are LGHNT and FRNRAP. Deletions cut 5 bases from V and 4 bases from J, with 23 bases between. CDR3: CASGPDWGEGGFYGYTF. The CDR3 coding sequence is TGTGCTAGTGGTCCGGATTGGGGTGAGGGGGGTTTCTATGGCTACACCTTC. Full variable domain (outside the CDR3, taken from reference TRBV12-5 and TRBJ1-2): DARVTQTPRHKVTEMGQEVTMRCQPILGHNTVFWYRQTMMQGLELLAYFRNRAPLDDSGMPKDRFSAEMPDATLATLKIQPSEPRDSAVYFCASGPDWGEGGFYGYTFGSGTRLTVV.

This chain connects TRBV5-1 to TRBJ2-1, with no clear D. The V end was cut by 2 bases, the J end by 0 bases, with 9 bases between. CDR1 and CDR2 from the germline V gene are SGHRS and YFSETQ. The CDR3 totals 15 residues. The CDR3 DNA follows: TGCGCCAGCAGCTTCGACGGAAACTCCTACAATGAGCAGTTCTTC. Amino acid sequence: CASSFDGNSYNEQFF.

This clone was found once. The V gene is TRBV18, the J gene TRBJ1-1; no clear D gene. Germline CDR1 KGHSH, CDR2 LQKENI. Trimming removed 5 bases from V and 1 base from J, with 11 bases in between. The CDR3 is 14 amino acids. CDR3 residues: CASSTKGGNTEAFF. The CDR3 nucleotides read TGTGCCAGCTCAACCAAGGGCGGGAACACTGAAGCTTTCTTT.

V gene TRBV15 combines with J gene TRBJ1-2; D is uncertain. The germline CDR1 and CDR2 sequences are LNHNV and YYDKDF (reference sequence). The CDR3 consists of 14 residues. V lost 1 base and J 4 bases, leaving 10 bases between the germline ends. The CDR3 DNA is TGTGCCACCAGCAGAGGAGAGGTTCCCTATGGCTACACCTTC. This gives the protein CATSRGEVPYGYTF.

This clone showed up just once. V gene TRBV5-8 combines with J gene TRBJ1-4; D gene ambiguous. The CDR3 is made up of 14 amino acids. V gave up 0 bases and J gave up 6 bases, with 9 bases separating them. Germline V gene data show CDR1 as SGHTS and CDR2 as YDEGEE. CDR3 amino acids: CASSLVPVHEKLFF. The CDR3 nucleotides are TGTGCCAGCAGCTTGGTGCCTGTACATGAAAAACTGTTTTTT.

The CDR3 DNA follows: TGTGCCTGGATCCCGGGACAGGTACGGTCCACTGAAGCTTTCTTT. Its protein product is CAWIPGQVRSTEAFF. This chain joins TRBV30 and TRBJ1-1; 8 positions match TRBD1. Trimming cost V 4 bases and J 4 bases; bases outside gene matches: 11. The CDR3 has 15 amino acids. Germline CDR1 reads GTSNPN; CDR2 reads SVGIG (reference sequence). The full variable domain, its missing parts supplied by reference TRBV30 and TRBJ1-1, is SQTIHQWPATLVQPVGSPLSLECTVEGTSNPNLYWYRQAAGRGLQLLFYSVGIGQISSEVPQNLSASRPQDRQFILSSKKLLLSDSGFYLCAWIPGQVRSTEAFFGQGTRLTVV.

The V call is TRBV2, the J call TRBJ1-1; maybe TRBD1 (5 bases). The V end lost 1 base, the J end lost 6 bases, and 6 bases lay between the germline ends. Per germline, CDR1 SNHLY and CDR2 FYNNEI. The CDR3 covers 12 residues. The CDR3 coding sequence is TGTGCCAGCAGTGAAGTCAGGGCTGAAGCTTTCTTT. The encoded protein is CASSEVRAEAFF.

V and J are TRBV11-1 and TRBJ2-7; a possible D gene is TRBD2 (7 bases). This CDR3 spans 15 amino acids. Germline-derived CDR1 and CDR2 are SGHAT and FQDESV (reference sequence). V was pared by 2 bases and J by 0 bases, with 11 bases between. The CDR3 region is CASSLRGASSYEQYF. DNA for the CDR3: TGTGCCAGCAGCTTACGGGGGGCGAGCTCCTACGAGCAGTACTTC.

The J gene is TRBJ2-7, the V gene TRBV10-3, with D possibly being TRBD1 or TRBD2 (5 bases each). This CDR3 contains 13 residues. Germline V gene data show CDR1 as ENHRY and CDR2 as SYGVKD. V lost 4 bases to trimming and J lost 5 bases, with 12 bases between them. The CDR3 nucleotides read TGTGCCATCAGTGTCTCCTTGGGGGACGAGCAGTACTTC. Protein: CAISVSLGDEQYF.

The CDR3 loop reads CASSASGNPSYEQYF. CDR3 bases: TGTGCCAGCAGTGCGTCTGGTAACCCCTCCTACGAGCAGTACTTC. This chain joins TRBV28 and TRBJ2-7; D not resolved. Germline CDR1 and CDR2: MDHEN and SYDVKM. Trimming removed 5 bases at V and 0 bases at J, with 14 bases between. The CDR3 extends over 15 amino acids.

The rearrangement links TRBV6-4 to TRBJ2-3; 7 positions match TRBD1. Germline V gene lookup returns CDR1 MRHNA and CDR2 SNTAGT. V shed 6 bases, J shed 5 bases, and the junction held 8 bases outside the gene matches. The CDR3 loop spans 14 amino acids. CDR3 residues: CASRMGQGEDTQYF. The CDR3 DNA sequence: TGTGCCAGCAGGATGGGCCAGGGGGAAGATACGCAGTATTTT.

CDR3 in amino acids: CASSLAGRDRGQFYEQYF. Written as DNA, the CDR3 is TGTGCCAGCAGCTTGGCTGGTCGGGACAGGGGGCAATTCTACGAGCAGTACTTC. The chain couples TRBV5-6 to TRBJ2-7; 12 bases agree with TRBD1. The V and J ends lost 0 bases and 3 bases, in that order; junction bases with no gene match: 10. The CDR3 length is 18 residues. Looked up from germline, CDR1 is SGHDT and CDR2 is YYEEEE.

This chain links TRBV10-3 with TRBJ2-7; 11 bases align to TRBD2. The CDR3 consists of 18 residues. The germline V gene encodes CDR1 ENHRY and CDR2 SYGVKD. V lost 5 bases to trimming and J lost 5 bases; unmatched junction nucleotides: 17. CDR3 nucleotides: TGTGCCATCAGTCCCGATAGCGGGAGGGCCGTTCTCCGGGACGAGCAGTACTTC. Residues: CAISPDSGRAVLRDEQYF.

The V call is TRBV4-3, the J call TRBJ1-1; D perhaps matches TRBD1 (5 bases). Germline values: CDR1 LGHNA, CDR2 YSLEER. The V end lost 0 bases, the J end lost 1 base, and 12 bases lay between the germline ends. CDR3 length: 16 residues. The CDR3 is CASSQEAGRWNTEAFF. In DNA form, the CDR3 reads TGCGCCAGCAGCCAAGAGGCGGGGCGGTGGAACACTGAAGCTTTCTTT.

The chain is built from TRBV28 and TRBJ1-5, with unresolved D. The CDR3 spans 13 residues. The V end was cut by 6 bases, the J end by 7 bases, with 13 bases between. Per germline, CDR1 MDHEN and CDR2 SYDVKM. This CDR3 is CASRRKAWQPQHF. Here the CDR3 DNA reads TGTGCCAGCAGAAGAAAAGCCTGGCAGCCCCAGCATTTT.